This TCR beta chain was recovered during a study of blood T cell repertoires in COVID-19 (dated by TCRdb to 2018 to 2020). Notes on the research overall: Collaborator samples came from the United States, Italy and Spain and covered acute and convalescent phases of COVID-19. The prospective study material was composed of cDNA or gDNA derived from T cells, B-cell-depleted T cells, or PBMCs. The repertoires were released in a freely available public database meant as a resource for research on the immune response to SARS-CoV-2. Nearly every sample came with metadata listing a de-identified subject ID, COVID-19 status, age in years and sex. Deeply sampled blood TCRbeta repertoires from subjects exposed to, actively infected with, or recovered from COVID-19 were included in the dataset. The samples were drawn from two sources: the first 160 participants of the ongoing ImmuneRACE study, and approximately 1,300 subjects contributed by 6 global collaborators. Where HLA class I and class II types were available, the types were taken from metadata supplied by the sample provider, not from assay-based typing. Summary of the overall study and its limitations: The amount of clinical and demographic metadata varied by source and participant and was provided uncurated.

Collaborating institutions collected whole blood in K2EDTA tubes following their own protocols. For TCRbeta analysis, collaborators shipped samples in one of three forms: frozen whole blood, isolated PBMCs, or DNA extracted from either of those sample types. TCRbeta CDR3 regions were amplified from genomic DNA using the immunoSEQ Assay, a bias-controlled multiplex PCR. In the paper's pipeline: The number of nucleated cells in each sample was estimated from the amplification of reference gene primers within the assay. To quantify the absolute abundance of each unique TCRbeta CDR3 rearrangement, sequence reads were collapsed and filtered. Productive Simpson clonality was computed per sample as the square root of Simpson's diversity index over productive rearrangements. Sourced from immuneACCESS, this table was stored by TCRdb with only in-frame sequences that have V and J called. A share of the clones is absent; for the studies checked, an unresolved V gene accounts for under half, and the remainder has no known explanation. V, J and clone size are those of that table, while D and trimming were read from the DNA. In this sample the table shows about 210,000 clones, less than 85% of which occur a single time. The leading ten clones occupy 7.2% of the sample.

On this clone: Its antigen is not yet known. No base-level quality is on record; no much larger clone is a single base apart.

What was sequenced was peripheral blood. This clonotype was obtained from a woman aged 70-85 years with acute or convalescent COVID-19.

The DNA sequence follows: TGCGCCAGCAGCTTACTTACAGGGGGCGAGGGAATGGGGTTCTTC. Its translation reads: CASSLLTGGEGMGFF. This chain joins TRBV5-1 to TRBJ2-1; 9 bases in the middle match TRBD1. Relative to germline, V is missing 2 bases and J is missing 15 bases, with 15 bases of the junction outside any gene match. The germline V gene encodes CDR1 SGHRS and CDR2 YFSETQ. Spanning cysteine to phenylalanine, the CDR3 consists of 15 amino acids. CDR3 DNA only is kept here, 45 bases in frame from base 1. The variable domain in full, with residues beyond the CDR3 obtained from the reference TRBV5-1 and TRBJ2-1 genes, is KAGVTQTPRYLIKTRGQQVTLSCSPISGHRSVSWYQQTPGQGLQFLFEYFSETQRNKGNFPGRFSGRQFSNSRSEMNVSTLELGDSALYLCASSLLTGGEGMGFFGPGTRLTVL.